The rows below give T cell receptor beta chains drawn from one sample of a study of blood T cell repertoires in COVID-19. Some clones are missing from TCRdb's copy, which holds only in-frame ones; the method was immunoSEQ multiplex PCR. This sample yields 100,000 or so clones, of which approximately 80% are seen a single time; about 12% belongs to the top ten. The sequenced sample was peripheral blood. These receptors originate from a human donor in a cohort sampled during active COVID-19. The CDR3 runs from the conserved cysteine through the conserved F or W. The D gene is left open where the match is weak. Part of the rows lack a size; the others show once, few, many or a class for expanded clones.

CDR3 protein	CDR3 DNA	D gene	clone size	V gene	CDR3 length	J gene
CASSPGGTGGTDTQYF	TGTGCCAGCTCACCTGGTGGGACAGGGGGCACAGATACGCAGTATTTT	TRBD1	-	TRBV18	16	TRBJ2-3
CASSLQVLGTQYF	TGTGCCAGCAGCTTACAGGTTTTGGGGACCCAGTACTTC	-	-	TRBV5-5	13	TRBJ2-5
CASQGELAGKDTQYF	TGTGCCAGCCAGGGGGAGCTAGCGGGGAAGGATACGCAGTATTTT	TRBD2	-	TRBV6-5	15	TRBJ2-3
CASSSLSGWAFF	TGTGCCAGCAGTTCCCTATCGGGATGGGCTTTCTTT	-	-	TRBV6-5	12	TRBJ1-1
CASSQVPGRSGNTEAFF	TGCGCCAGCAGCCAAGTCCCCGGCCGGTCAGGGAACACTGAAGCTTTCTTT	-	-	TRBV4-1	17	TRBJ1-1
CASSYEGANTGELFF	TGTGCCAGCAGTTATGAGGGCGCGAACACCGGGGAGCTGTTTTTT	-	-	TRBV6-5	15	TRBJ2-2
CASSQYGQGVTEAFF	TGTGCCAGCAGCCAGTATGGACAGGGGGTCACTGAAGCTTTCTTT	TRBD1	-	TRBV4-2	15	TRBJ1-1
CASSPDSIQPQHF	TGTGCCAGCTCACCCGACAGTATCCAGCCCCAGCATTTT	-	-	TRBV18	13	TRBJ1-5
CASSFGGSLNTEAFF	TGCGCCAGCAGCTTCGGAGGTTCCTTGAACACTGAAGCTTTCTTT	-	-	TRBV5-1	15	TRBJ1-1
CASSSTQGYGEQYF	TGTGCCAGCAGCTCGACACAGGGGTATGGCGAGCAGTACTTC	TRBD1	-	TRBV7-9	14	TRBJ2-7
CASRDTMNTEAFF	TGTGCCAGCAGGGACACCATGAACACTGAAGCTTTCTTT	-	-	TRBV6-5	13	TRBJ1-1
CASSRNRGEAFF	TGTGCCAGCTCACGAAACAGGGGAGAAGCTTTCTTT	TRBD1	-	TRBV18	12	TRBJ1-1
CASSVVQNTEAFF	TGTGCCAGCAGCGTAGTACAGAACACTGAAGCTTTCTTT	-	-	TRBV9	13	TRBJ1-1
CASSKQGETNYGYTF	TGTGCCAGCAGCAAACAGGGGGAAACTAACTATGGCTACACCTTC	TRBD1	once	TRBV7-8	15	TRBJ1-2
CASSHAGQANEKLFF	TGTGCCAGCAGCCATGCTGGACAGGCTAATGAAAAACTGTTTTTT	TRBD1	-	TRBV4-2	15	TRBJ1-4
CASSSHGTGGDEQYF	TGTGCCAGCAGCTCACATGGGACAGGGGGCGACGAGCAGTACTTC	TRBD1	-	TRBV28	15	TRBJ2-7
CASSEGTAYSYEQYF	TGTGCCAGCAGTGAGGGGACAGCTTACTCCTACGAGCAGTACTTC	TRBD1	once	TRBV6-1	15	TRBJ2-7
CASSNGQGREKLFF	TGTGCCAGCAGCAACGGACAGGGGAGAGAAAAACTGTTTTTT	TRBD1	once	TRBV28	14	TRBJ1-4
CASSVTGDQPQHF	TGTGCCAGCAGCGTCACAGGGGATCAGCCCCAGCATTTT	TRBD1	once	TRBV6-5	13	TRBJ1-5
CASSLLSGTEAFF	TGTGCCAGCAGCTTACTATCGGGCACTGAAGCTTTCTTT	-	-	TRBV7-8	13	TRBJ1-1
CASSLRAGSAYEQYF	TGTGCCAGCAGCTTAAGGGCAGGGTCCGCCTACGAGCAGTACTTC	-	once	TRBV7-3	15	TRBJ2-7
CASSPRRGISPLHF	TGTGCCAGCAGCCCCCGTCGAGGGATTTCACCCCTCCACTTT	-	-	TRBV3-1/TRBV3-2	14	TRBJ1-6
CASSGLLAGYYEQYF	TGTGCCAGCAGCGGGTTACTAGCGGGCTACTACGAGCAGTACTTC	TRBD2	-	TRBV7-9	15	TRBJ2-7
CASTLGGPGNTIYF	TGCGCCAGCACCTTAGGGGGCCCTGGAAACACCATATATTTT	TRBD1	-	TRBV5-1	14	TRBJ1-3
CASRHAFKTGSHEQYF	TGTGCCAGCAGACACGCCTTTAAGACAGGGTCCCACGAGCAGTACTTC	TRBD1	-	TRBV27	16	TRBJ2-7
CASSPRTGWGEAFF	TGTGCCAGCAGCCCTCGGACAGGTTGGGGGGAAGCTTTCTTT	TRBD1	-	TRBV9	14	TRBJ1-1
CAWSVGKGARIRSNSPLHF	TGTGCCTGGAGTGTTGGAAAAGGGGCTAGGATAAGATCTAATTCACCCCTCCACTTT	-	-	TRBV30	19	TRBJ1-6
CASSLGSSATNEKLFF	TGTGCCAGCAGCTTGGGCAGCTCTGCAACTAATGAAAAACTGTTTTTT	-	-	TRBV7-9	16	TRBJ1-4
CASSPRGGPSEAFF	TGTGCCAGCAGCCCCCGGGGGGGCCCTTCTGAAGCTTTCTTT	-	once	TRBV3-1/TRBV3-2	14	TRBJ1-1
CASSPGGVSYEQYF	TGTGCCAGCAGCCCCGGCGGAGTTTCCTACGAGCAGTACTTC	-	-	TRBV9	14	TRBJ2-7
CASSQDPPRVSTEAFF	TGTGCCAGCAGCCAAGACCCACCCAGGGTTAGCACTGAAGCTTTCTTT	-	-	TRBV3-1/TRBV3-2	16	TRBJ1-1
CASSFWTSAQETQYF	TGTGCCAGCAGCTTCTGGACTAGCGCCCAAGAGACCCAGTACTTC	TRBD2	-	TRBV7-9	15	TRBJ2-5
CASSADRNTGELFF	TGCGCCAGCAGTGCGGACAGAAACACCGGGGAGCTGTTTTTT	-	many	TRBV10-1	14	TRBJ2-2
CASSLFGQSSYEQYF	TGCGCCAGCAGCTTATTCGGACAAAGCTCCTACGAGCAGTACTTC	-	-	TRBV5-1	15	TRBJ2-7
CASSSGGLYNEQFF	TGTGCCAGCAGTTCCGGGGGTCTCTACAATGAGCAGTTCTTC	-	-	TRBV7-2	14	TRBJ2-1
CASSLMGQGEETQYF	TGCGCCAGCAGCCTGATGGGACAGGGCGAAGAGACCCAGTACTTC	TRBD1	-	TRBV5-1	15	TRBJ2-5
CASSLDPVASVSTDTQYF	TGTGCCAGCAGCTTGGACCCTGTCGCTAGCGTGAGCACAGATACGCAGTATTTT	-	medium-sized	TRBV7-2	18	TRBJ2-3
CASSTRTGGLGGYTF	TGTGCCAGCAGCACTAGGACAGGGGGCCTTGGAGGCTACACCTTC	TRBD1	-	TRBV5-4	15	TRBJ1-2
CASSVRQSNNQPQHF	TGTGCCAGTAGTGTCCGACAGTCAAATAATCAGCCCCAGCATTTT	-	few	TRBV19	15	TRBJ1-5
CASRFGAGEKLFF	TGCGCCAGCAGATTTGGGGCGGGGGAAAAACTGTTTTTT	-	-	TRBV5-1	13	TRBJ1-4
CASSASQGVTDTQYF	TGTGCCAGCAGCGCCAGTCAGGGGGTGACAGATACGCAGTATTTT	TRBD1	-	TRBV9	15	TRBJ2-3
CSVVSTDGYTF	TGCAGCGTTGTTAGTACGGATGGCTACACCTTC	-	-	TRBV29-1	11	TRBJ1-2
CASSSPGGSAYNEQFF	TGTGCCAGCAGTTCCCCGGGGGGGAGCGCCTACAATGAGCAGTTCTTC	TRBD2	medium-sized	TRBV25-1	16	TRBJ2-1
CASSQNIYEQYF	TGTGCCAGCAGCCAAAACATCTACGAGCAGTACTTC	-	many	TRBV3-1/TRBV3-2	12	TRBJ2-7
CASSQDWSLGGSPLHF	TGCGCCAGCAGCCAAGATTGGAGCCTGGGGGGTTCACCCCTCCACTTT	-	-	TRBV4-3	16	TRBJ1-6
CASSRGGGQETQYF	TGTGCCAGCAGCCGGGGGGGAGGGCAAGAGACCCAGTACTTC	TRBD2	-	TRBV7-8	14	TRBJ2-5
CASSRDREYTIYF	TGCGCCAGCAGCCGGGACAGGGAGTACACCATATATTTT	TRBD1	-	TRBV5-1	13	TRBJ1-3